The clone carrying this TCR beta chain was observed a handful of times. Its antigen is undetermined. V was clipped by 3 bases and J by 5 bases, with 8 bases between them. The CDR3 totals 11 residues. Looked up from germline, CDR1 is DFQATT and CDR2 is SNEGSKA (reference sequence). Researchers reported that TCR beta cDNA libraries carried unique molecular identifiers. TCRdb redid the calling of the PCR reads with MiXCR, one entry per CDR3 protein. The table includes about 820,000 distinct CDR3 sequences, 53% detected once. The data originate from a study of post-analysis software for immune sequencing data. Study results and caveats: Controls showed lower frequencies than patients for 4 or 5 TRBV segments, and TRBV5-6, TRBV5-1 and TRBV20-1 were among these.

This TCR was sampled from a girl aged 10-17 years with multiple sclerosis. This chain links TRBV20-1 with TRBJ2-7; D is uncertain. Sequencing was carried out using blood. The chain's CDR3 is CSARVTHEQYF. CDR3 nucleotide sequence: TGCAGTGCTAGGGTTACCCACGAGCAGTACTTC.